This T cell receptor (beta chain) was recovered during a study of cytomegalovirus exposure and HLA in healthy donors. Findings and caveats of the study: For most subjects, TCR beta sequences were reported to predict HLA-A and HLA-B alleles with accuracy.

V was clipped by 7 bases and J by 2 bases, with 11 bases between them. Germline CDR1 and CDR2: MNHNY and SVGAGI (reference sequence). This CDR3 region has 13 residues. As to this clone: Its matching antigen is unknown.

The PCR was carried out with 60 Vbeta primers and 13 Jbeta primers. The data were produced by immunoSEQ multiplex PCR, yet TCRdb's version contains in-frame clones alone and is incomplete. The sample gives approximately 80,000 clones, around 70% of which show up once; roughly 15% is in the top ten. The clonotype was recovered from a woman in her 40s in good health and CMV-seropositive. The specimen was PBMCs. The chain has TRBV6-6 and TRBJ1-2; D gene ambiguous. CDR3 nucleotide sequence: TGTGCCAGCACCCCCCCGGGGAACTATGGCTACACCTTC. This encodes CASTPPGNYGYTF.